A single sample is the source of the 14 T cell receptor beta chains below, sequenced in a study of regulatory T cells in long-lasting Graves disease. The time point here: newly diagnosed GD, antithyroid drugs for less than 3 months. Making the TCR library involved RNA that had been extracted from PBMCs. CDR3 regions were amplified by Arm-PCR using iRepertoire HTBI primers to build TCR beta libraries. A single record per CDR3 protein comes from TCRdb applying MiXCR to the multiplex PCR reads. The repertoire holds 500,000 or so distinct CDR3 sequences, 16% seen once, with about 25% in the top ten. This sample was also put to use in a study of T cells in Graves' hyperthyroidism and ophthalmopathy.

This specimen consisted of peripheral blood mononuclear cells (PBMCs), obtained at new diagnosis, from a patient treated with antithyroid drugs. Receptors were obtained from a middle-aged woman with Graves disease.

The sample holds a few counts of this clonotype. The rearrangement joins TRBV12-3 or TRBV12-4 to TRBJ1-5, with a weak D call TRBD1 (5 bases). V was shortened by 5 bases and J by 7 bases, with 15 bases between the two germline ends. The CDR3 spans 14 residues. The CDR3 nucleotides are TGTGCCAGCAGTACAACCCCTGGGGGGCAGCCCCAGCATTTT. This translates into CASSTTPGGQPQHF.

Details on this clonotype: This may be a read error, as it is one base from a much larger clone. V usage is TRBV5-4 and J usage is TRBJ1-1; D is unclear. This CDR3 has 13 amino acids. Germline loops: CDR1 SGHNT, CDR2 YYREEE (reference sequence). The CDR3: CASSLERETGAFF. The CDR3, as DNA: TGTGCCAGCAGCTTGGAGAGGGAGACTGGAGCTTTCTTT.

The sample holds a few counts of this clonotype. The rearrangement uses TRBV9 and TRBJ2-5; the match to TRBD2 covers 13 bases. The V gene end was trimmed by 4 bases and the J gene end by 7 bases; junction bases not matched to a gene: 7. CDR3 length equals 15 residues. Germline-derived CDR1 and CDR2 are SGDLS and YYNGEE. As DNA, the CDR3 is TGTGCCAGCAGCACTGGACTAGCGGGGGAGGGGACCCAGTACTTC. It is translated as CASSTGLAGEGTQYF.

This clonotype was seen many times. This rearrangement joins TRBV20-1 to TRBJ2-3, with TRBD2 as a possible D gene (6 bases). This CDR3 comprises 14 residues. Germline V gene lookup returns CDR1 DFQATT and CDR2 SNEGSKA (reference sequence). V was pared by 1 base and J by 3 bases, with 11 bases between. Written as DNA, the CDR3 is TGCAGTGCTAGAGCGGGAGAGGGTACAGATACGCAGTATTTT. This translates into CSARAGEGTDTQYF.

The genes are TRBV5-1 and TRBJ2-2; possibly TRBD1 or TRBD2 for D (7 bases each). Germline CDR1 reads SGHRS; CDR2 reads YFSETQ. Between the trimmed V and J ends, which lost 4 bases and 4 bases, there was a span of 17 bases. The CDR3 runs to 16 residues. Here the CDR3 reads CASSQAGTVSTGELFF. CDR3 coding DNA: TGCGCCAGCAGCCAAGCGGGGACAGTAAGCACCGGGGAGCTGTTTTTT. The full variable domain, rest sourced from reference TRBV5-1 and TRBJ2-2, is KAGVTQTPRYLIKTRGQQVTLSCSPISGHRSVSWYQQTPGQGLQFLFEYFSETQRNKGNFPGRFSGRQFSNSRSEMNVSTLELGDSALYLCASSQAGTVSTGELFFGEGSRLTVL.

CDR3: CASSQERDILSYNEQFF. Written as DNA, the CDR3 is TGTGCCAGCAGCCAAGAAAGGGACATACTATCCTACAATGAGCAGTTCTTC. The chain couples TRBV4-2 to TRBJ2-1; tentative D call: TRBD1 (6 bases). Trimming cost V 0 bases and J 1 base, with 13 bases left between them. This CDR3 contains 17 residues. Germline V gene sequence: CDR1 LGHNA, CDR2 YNFKEQ.

The chain has TRBV5-1 and TRBJ1-1; D not certain. Germline V gene sequence: CDR1 SGHRS, CDR2 YFSETQ. V lost 2 bases and J lost 3, with 14 bases in between. The CDR3 runs 15 residues. This chain's CDR3 is CASSFQRIQDTEAFF. CDR3 DNA: TGCGCCAGCAGCTTCCAGAGGATTCAGGACACTGAAGCTTTCTTT.

V usage is TRBV19 and J usage is TRBJ1-5, with D possibly being TRBD1 (5 bases). The CDR3 totals 14 residues. Trimming took 0 bases from V and 9 from J, leaving 12 bases between them. The germline CDR1 and CDR2 sequences are LNHDA and SQIVND (reference sequence). CDR3: CASSIEGPPWPQHF. The CDR3 DNA follows: TGTGCCAGTAGTATAGAGGGGCCCCCGTGGCCCCAGCATTTT. The whole variable domain, filled in from reference TRBV19 and TRBJ1-5, reads DGGITQSPKYLFRKEGQNVTLSCEQNLNHDAMYWYRQDPGQGLRLIYYSQIVNDFQKGDIAEGYSVSREKKESFPLTVTSAQKNPTAFYLCASSIEGPPWPQHFGDGTRLSIL.

The genes are TRBV5-1 and TRBJ2-7, with D maybe TRBD1 (5 bases). V was shortened by 0 bases and J by 6 bases, with 13 bases between the two germline ends. This CDR3 spans 14 amino acids. CDR1 SGHRS and CDR2 YFSETQ come from the germline V gene. The CDR3 is CASSLESGIVEQYF. The DNA of the CDR3 is TGCGCCAGCAGCTTGGAATCAGGGATTGTCGAGCAGTACTTC.

The chain recombines TRBV12-3 or TRBV12-4 with TRBJ2-7; 14 bases are shared with TRBD2. The ends lost 5 bases at V and 4 bases at J; junction bases unmatched: 7. The CDR3 extends over 16 amino acids. The CDR3 spells CASSGTSGGGRYEQYF. In DNA form, the CDR3 reads TGTGCCAGCAGTGGGACTAGCGGGGGCGGTAGGTACGAGCAGTACTTC.

This chain connects TRBV19 to TRBJ2-3, with TRBD2 as a possible D gene (7 bases). With 2 bases removed from V and 4 bases from J, the gap between germline ends came to 19 bases. Per the germline V gene, CDR1 is LNHDA and CDR2 is SQIVND (reference sequence). This CDR3 is 17 amino acids long. CDR3 amino acids: CASSITPGGLGADTQYF. CDR3 coding DNA: TGTGCCAGTAGTATAACCCCCGGGGGGCTAGGGGCAGATACGCAGTATTTT.

Details on this clonotype: A much larger clone lies a single base off, so this may be a read error. The rearrangement uses TRBV2 and TRBJ1-4, with D perhaps TRBD1 (5 bases). CDR1 and CDR2 from the germline V gene are SNHLY and FYNNEI. The CDR3 runs 15 residues. V lost 4 bases, J lost 7 bases, and 16 bases lay in between. CDR3 nucleotides: TGTGCCAGCAGTGCTCCGGGGGGGTTGGTTGAAAAACTGTTTTTT. It specifies CASSAPGGLVEKLFF.

V gene TRBV19 combines with J gene TRBJ1-1, with D perhaps TRBD1 (6 bases). The germline V gene encodes CDR1 LNHDA and CDR2 SQIVND (reference sequence). This CDR3 region has 16 residues. Trimming stripped 11 bases from V and 5 bases from J, with 27 bases between. Written as DNA, the CDR3 is TGTGCCTCTTGCAGTGGCAGGGGTTTATTGGAAACTGAAGCTTTCTTT. Protein product: CASCSGRGLLETEAFF.

This clonotype has more than one count but fewer than ten. At one end, the junction sequence differs from germline, possibly due to a read error. The chain uses TRBV6-1 and TRBJ2-1; a possible D gene is TRBD2 (5 bases). The CDR3 contains 13 residues. Germline V gene data show CDR1 as MNHNS and CDR2 as SASEGT. The CDR3, as DNA: TGTGCCAGCAGCGAAGGGTCGGGGAATGAGCAGTTCTTC. Its protein product is CASSEGSGNEQFF.